This record looks at one T cell receptor (beta chain) sequence and its context. Its antigen is unidentified. These data are taken from a study of T cell responses to AZD1222 COVID-19 vaccine. Here immunoSEQ multiplex PCR was the method, and the copy in TCRdb shows in-frame clones only, minus some. The sample shows 120,000 or so clones, approximately 86% of them seen only once. Study results and caveats: Spike-specific TCR breadth and depth both grew after two AZD1222 doses.

Looked up from germline, CDR1 is MDHEN and CDR2 is SYDVKM. V was pared by 3 bases and J by 1 base, with 5 bases of the junction left unmatched. CDR3 size: 17 residues. This TCR was recovered from an adult in good health. The source material was peripheral blood, sampled on day 0 of AZD1222 vaccination. V usage is TRBV28 and J usage is TRBJ2-3; 12 bases are a match to TRBD1. The CDR3 DNA is TGTGCCAGCAGTTTCTGGGACAGGGGGCTCGGCACAGATACGCAGTATTTT. This encodes CASSFWDRGLGTDTQYF.